This TCR beta chain was observed in a study of human T cells and chemical hapten exposure. This clonotype was picked up a small number of times. MiXCR, run by TCRdb on the RACE reads, gives a single entry per CDR3 protein. The table records over 100,000 distinct CDR3 sequences, approximately 9% of them present only once. The V and J ends lost 4 bases and 1 base, in that order; junction bases with no gene match: 6. The CDR3 has 15 amino acids. Germline CDR1 is SGHRS and CDR2 is YFSETQ. Described time point: healthy volunteer bleed at 2 weeks. Someone pulled total RNA out of unfractionated whole blood. Specimen: whole blood. The sequence was obtained from a male donor in good health. Some clones in this sample may be carry-over from other donors' samples. The chain combines TRBV5-1 with TRBJ1-1; TRBD1 matches at 8 bases. As DNA, the CDR3 is TGCGCCAGCAGCCCGGACAGGGTGAAGAACACTGAAGCTTTCTTT. Amino acids: CASSPDRVKNTEAFF.